The present TCR beta chain was sequenced within a study of cytomegalovirus exposure and HLA in healthy donors. The study, taken as a whole, reports: Whilst most TCR sequences proved rare, a subset of public TCRs occurred across many donors.

The PCR ran on 60 Vbeta and 13 Jbeta primers. Only in-frame clones appear in the TCRdb table, and some are missing; sequencing was by immunoSEQ multiplex PCR. The sample shows about 120,000 clones, more than 80% of them seen only once. The CDR3 runs to 14 residues. V lost 3 bases, J lost 6 bases, and 5 bases stayed unmatched. Germline V gene lookup returns CDR1 SGHRS and CDR2 YFSETQ. This clone has only a few counts. Its antigen remains unidentified. This TCR derives from a young man in good health and CMV-seronegative. The specimen sequenced was PBMCs. This sequence joins TRBV5-1 and TRBJ2-7; 11 bases map to TRBD1. The CDR3: CASSSGQGECEQYF. The CDR3 bases are TGCGCCAGCAGCTCGGGACAGGGGGAATGCGAGCAGTACTTC. The full variable domain, completed using reference TRBV5-1 and TRBJ2-7, is KAGVTQTPRYLIKTRGQQVTLSCSPISGHRSVSWYQQTPGQGLQFLFEYFSETQRNKGNFPGRFSGRQFSNSRSEMNVSTLELGDSALYLCASSSGQGECEQYFGPGTRLTVT.